The 4 T cell receptor beta chains presented below share a single source sample, sequenced in a study of shared clonotypes between healthy human individuals. This table comes from immunoSEQ multiplex PCR, and its TCRdb copy is limited to in-frame clones, with some not included. The sample lists under 2.5 million clones; roughly 92% were seen once. The sequenced material came from naive CD4+ T cells from PBMCs. The subset here: CD45RA+ positively selected. The receptors were sampled from a man younger than 35 in good health. Some clones in this sample may be carry-over from other donors' samples.

The genes are TRBV9 and TRBJ2-2; a weak D match, TRBD2 (5 bases). CDR1 SGDLS and CDR2 YYNGEE come from the germline V gene. CDR3 size: 15 residues. V was trimmed by 4 bases and J by 5 bases, leaving 15 bases between them. CDR3 residues: CASSPRKERTGELFF. Written as DNA, the CDR3 is TGTGCCAGCAGCCCCCGGAAGGAGCGGACCGGGGAGCTGTTTTTT.

The chain uses TRBV5-1 and TRBJ2-7; TRBD2 agrees at 13 bases. The CDR3 sequence is 16 residues long. Germline values: CDR1 SGHRS, CDR2 YFSETQ. Trimming cost V 3 bases and J 3 bases; bases outside gene matches: 6. Here the CDR3 reads CASSSGLAGILYEQYF. The CDR3 nucleotides read TGCGCCAGCAGCTCGGGACTAGCGGGGATACTCTACGAGCAGTACTTC.

The chain carries TRBV15 and TRBJ1-5, with D uncertain. Trimming removed 1 base from V and 3 bases from J, with 16 bases in between. The CDR3 contains 17 residues. Germline V CDR1 and CDR2: LNHNV, YYDKDF (reference sequence). DNA for the CDR3: TGTGCCACCAGCAGAGGAGGACTTGAGCCTTTCAATCAGCCCCAGCATTTT. Translated: CATSRGGLEPFNQPQHF.

V is TRBV20-1 and J is TRBJ2-5; D gene ambiguous. Trimming pared 5 bases from V and 5 bases from J, leaving 9 bases between. This CDR3 is built from 11 residues. CDR1 and CDR2 (germline): DFQATT, SNEGSKA (reference sequence). The CDR3 DNA sequence: TGCAGTGCTGGGGAAGTGGAGACCCAGTACTTC. It yields the protein CSAGEVETQYF.